The 20 T cell receptor beta chains below were found in one sample sequenced in a study of blood T cells in healthy people across ages. Combining a sample-barcoded 5' primer with a J-beta primer mix, a second PCR ran for about 6 to 11 cycles. From the 5' RACE reads, TCRdb called clonotypes with MiXCR, one entry per CDR3 protein. The sample lists fewer than 900,000 distinct CDR3 sequences; 35% to 40% were seen once. The source material was blood. These receptors came from a man aged 18 to 30 in good health.

This clonotype was counted between two and nine times. This chain links TRBV15 with TRBJ1-6; D is perhaps TRBD1 (5 bases). V gave up 5 bases and J gave up 9 bases, with 11 bases separating them. This CDR3 has 13 residues. Germline CDR1 is LNHNV and CDR2 is YYDKDF (reference sequence). The CDR3 bases are TGTGCCACCAGCGCTAGACAGACTTCACCCCTCCACTTT. It is translated as CATSARQTSPLHF.

The chain links TRBV20-1 to TRBJ1-4; tentative D call: TRBD1 (6 bases). From germline, CDR1 is DFQATT and CDR2 SNEGSKA (reference sequence). V was trimmed by 3 bases and J by 8 bases, leaving 19 bases between them. The CDR3 loop spans 15 amino acids. The CDR3 region has the DNA TGCAGTGCTAGTTTAACGACAGGAGGAGGCGAAAAACTGTTTTTT. This codes for CSASLTTGGGEKLFF.

A few counts support this clonotype. The chain couples TRBV7-3 to TRBJ1-1; 8 nucleotides line up with TRBD1. This CDR3 has 16 residues. CDR1 and CDR2 from the germline V gene are SGHTA and FQGTGA. V lost 5 bases, J lost 1 base, and 9 bases stayed unmatched. This CDR3 is CASSADTGGGNTEAFF. DNA of the CDR3: TGTGCCAGCAGCGCTGACACAGGGGGAGGGAACACTGAAGCTTTCTTT.

The genes are TRBV4-3 and TRBJ2-2, with 7 positions matching TRBD1. The V gene end was trimmed by 1 base and the J gene end by 3 bases; junction bases not matched to a gene: 5. Germline values: CDR1 LGHNA, CDR2 YSLEER. The CDR3 spans 16 residues. The CDR3 nucleotides are TGCGCCAGCAGCCAAGTAGACAGGGTGCACACCGGGGAGCTGTTTTTT. Its translation: CASSQVDRVHTGELFF.

The V gene is TRBV2, the J gene TRBJ1-6; 7 bases are shared with TRBD1. Germline assignment: CDR1 SNHLY and CDR2 FYNNEI. CDR3 length equals 15 residues. The J segment lost 7 bases and the V segment lost 5 bases, leaving 8 bases of the junction unmatched. The CDR3 region has the DNA TGTGCCAGCAGTCCCTATACGGGACAGAATTCACCCCTCCACTTT. This translates into CASSPYTGQNSPLHF.

This clonotype was observed a few times. CDR3 coding DNA: TGTGCCAGCAGGAGGAACTCGAACACTGAAGCTTTCTTT. Amino acids: CASRRNSNTEAFF. V gene TRBV27 combines with J gene TRBJ1-1; the D is unclear. With 6 bases removed from V and 1 base from J, the gap between germline ends came to 9 bases. Germline values: CDR1 MNHEY, CDR2 SMNVEV (reference sequence). This CDR3 is built from 13 residues.

The chain joins TRBV5-1 to TRBJ1-5, with D tentatively TRBD1 (6 bases). This CDR3 has 16 residues. Trimming left V 0 bases short and J 6 bases short, with 16 bases between. The germline V gene encodes CDR1 SGHRS and CDR2 YFSETQ. CDR3: CASSLVGGEGSQPQHF. CDR3 DNA sequence: TGCGCCAGCAGCTTGGTAGGGGGGGAAGGGAGTCAGCCCCAGCATTTT. The full variable domain, with the rest looked up from reference TRBV5-1 and TRBJ1-5, is KAGVTQTPRYLIKTRGQQVTLSCSPISGHRSVSWYQQTPGQGLQFLFEYFSETQRNKGNFPGRFSGRQFSNSRSEMNVSTLELGDSALYLCASSLVGGEGSQPQHFGDGTRLSIL.

The CDR3 sequence is CASSQDPSQGILGGYTF. The CDR3 nucleotides read TGCGCCAGCAGCCAAGATCCTTCACAGGGAATATTAGGTGGCTACACCTTC. The chain employs TRBV4-3 and TRBJ1-2, with a tentative D call TRBD1 (6 bases). Trimming shortened V by 0 bases and J by 7 bases, and 21 bases separated the two germline ends. CDR3 size: 17 residues. The germline V gene encodes CDR1 LGHNA and CDR2 YSLEER.

The V call is TRBV4-1, the J call TRBJ1-4, with TRBD1 matching 7 bases. Trimming at V came to 1 base and at J to 8 bases, leaving 7 bases not matched to a gene. The germline gives CDR1 MGHRA, CDR2 YSYEKL. The CDR3 runs 15 residues. CDR3: CASSQGQGEEEKLFF. The CDR3 bases are TGCGCCAGCAGCCAAGGCCAGGGGGAGGAAGAAAAACTGTTTTTT.

This clonotype has more than one count but fewer than ten. The rearrangement joins TRBV4-3 to TRBJ2-1, with TRBD2 matching over 12 bases. CDR3 length: 17 residues. V gave up 3 bases and J gave up 8 bases; unmatched junction bases: 11. Germline loops: CDR1 LGHNA, CDR2 YSLEER. This chain's CDR3 is CASSHPTSGSRFYEQFF. Written as DNA, the CDR3 is TGCGCCAGCAGCCACCCGACTAGCGGGAGTCGATTCTATGAGCAGTTCTTC.

CDR3 DNA sequence: TGTGCCACCAGCAGAGAAAAGGCCATTAATGAAAAACTGTTTTTT. It translates to CATSREKAINEKLFF. V usage is TRBV15 and J usage is TRBJ1-4; D gene ambiguous. CDR1 and CDR2 (germline): LNHNV, YYDKDF (reference sequence). V shed 0 bases and J shed 4 bases, with 9 bases lying between them. This CDR3 is 15 amino acids long. Full variable domain (missing parts from reference TRBV15 and TRBJ1-4): DAMVIQNPRYQVTQFGKPVTLSCSQTLNHNVMYWYQQKSSQAPKLLFHYYDKDFNNEADTPDNFQSRRPNTSFCFLDIRSPGLGDTAMYLCATSREKAINEKLFFGSGTQLSVL.

This clonotype was detected a few times. This sequence joins TRBV6-5 and TRBJ1-2; TRBD1 aligns across 7 bases. CDR3 length equals 13 residues. CDR1 and CDR2 from the germline V gene are MNHEY and SVGAGI. With V trimmed by 5 bases and J by 7 bases, 7 bases remained unmatched. CDR3 sequence reads: CASSGSYRGGYTF. In DNA form, the CDR3 reads TGTGCCAGCAGTGGATCATACAGGGGTGGCTACACCTTC.

The V call is TRBV20-1, the J call TRBJ2-2; TRBD1 aligns across 7 bases. V shed 6 bases, J shed 4 bases, and the junction held 5 bases outside the gene matches. Germline-derived CDR1 and CDR2 are DFQATT and SNEGSKA (reference sequence). The CDR3 consists of 13 residues. CDR3 coding DNA: TGCAGTGCCAGGACAGGTCCCACCGGGGAGCTGTTTTTT. This encodes CSARTGPTGELFF.

A few counts support this clonotype. The chain recombines TRBV7-2 with TRBJ1-6; D unresolved. The CDR3 is 14 residues long. Germline CDR1 SGHTA, CDR2 FQGNSA. V was trimmed by 4 bases and J by 7 bases, leaving 11 bases between them. The CDR3 region has the DNA TGTGCCAGCAGCTCCGGAGGGTTGAATTCACCCCTCCACTTT. Translated, it gives CASSSGGLNSPLHF.

The rearrangement links TRBV6-5 to TRBJ1-2; TRBD1 might be the D (6 bases). Trimming shortened V by 8 bases and J by 4 bases, and 14 bases separated the two germline ends. The CDR3 spans 13 residues. Germline V gives CDR1 MNHEY, CDR2 SVGAGI. CDR3 DNA sequence: TGTGCCAGCGTAGGGGGGCCCTCCTATGGCTACACCTTC. Translating it yields CASVGGPSYGYTF.

The rearrangement uses TRBV12-3 or TRBV12-4 and TRBJ1-2; 7 nucleotides match TRBD1. This CDR3 is built from 14 residues. The V gene end was trimmed by 6 bases and the J gene end by 4 bases; junction bases not matched to a gene: 8. The CDR3 DNA is TGTGCCAGCAGCGAACACAGGGACAGCTATGGCTACACCTTC. This codes for CASSEHRDSYGYTF.

A single count supports this clonotype. Given a much more abundant clone one base away, this may be a read error. The chain is built from TRBV6-5 and TRBJ2-5; a weak D match, TRBD2 (5 bases). Germline V gene lookup returns CDR1 MNHEY and CDR2 SVGAGI. V lost 5 bases and J 4 bases, leaving 14 bases between the germline ends. The CDR3 consists of 14 residues. The CDR3 DNA follows: TGTGCCAGCAGTCCCTCTAGTGGAGGAGAGACCCAGTACTTC. Residues: CASSPSSGGETQYF.

The J gene is TRBJ2-6, the V gene TRBV15, with 8 bases aligning to TRBD2. CDR3 length: 16 residues. Germline CDR1 and CDR2: LNHNV and YYDKDF (reference sequence). Trimming at V came to 0 bases and at J to 2 bases, leaving 0 bases not matched to a gene. The CDR3 spells CATSRDSGTGANVLTF. The CDR3 DNA sequence: TGTGCCACCAGCAGAGATAGCGGGACTGGGGCCAACGTCCTGACTTTC.

This clonotype was seen more than once but under ten times. The chain combines TRBV4-3 with TRBJ2-2, with 9 positions matching TRBD1. CDR1 and CDR2 from the germline V gene are LGHNA and YSLEER. Trimming cost V 4 bases and J 8 bases; bases outside gene matches: 8. The CDR3 runs 15 residues. This CDR3 is CASSPRDRAPGELFF. In DNA, the CDR3 is TGCGCCAGCAGCCCCCGGGACAGGGCTCCTGGGGAGCTGTTTTTT.

This clonotype was seen only a few times. This chain links TRBV12-3 or TRBV12-4 with TRBJ2-1; 10 bases are a match to TRBD2. Unmatched junction bases numbered 9, after V lost 7 bases and J lost 6 bases. The CDR3 loop spans 15 amino acids. The DNA of the CDR3 is TGTGCCAGCATCATGAGCGGGGGGGCCATCAATGAGCAGTTCTTC. Translated: CASIMSGGAINEQFF.